These 26 T cell receptor beta chains were all obtained from the same sample, sequenced in a study of monozygotic twins with inflammatory bowel disease. Reanalyzing the 5' RACE reads, TCRdb keeps one entry per CDR3 protein, without DNA. This sample's clone table lists 150,000 or so distinct CDR3 sequences. The sequenced material came from blood. All receptors come from a human donor with ulcerative colitis or Crohn's disease, or a healthy co-twin of an affected twin (not recorded which).

The chain links TRBV14 to TRBJ1-1; TCRdb names TRBD1, which stays unverified in the absence of DNA. CDR1 is SGHDN, CDR2 FVKESK, per germline. CDR3 size: 14 residues. The CDR3 here is CASSPGWQGAAAFF.

The CDR3 sequence: CASRSQGNHEQYF. The chain joins TRBV6-5 to TRBJ2-7; TCRdb designates TRBD1, a call that cannot be tested without DNA. CDR1 MNHEY and CDR2 SVGAGI come from the germline V gene. There are 13 residues in the CDR3.

The chain couples TRBV28 to TRBJ1-2. CDR3 length: 13 amino acids. From germline, CDR1 is MDHEN and CDR2 SYDVKM. CDR3 loop: CASRDSVDYGYTF.

The genes are TRBV6-1 and TRBJ2-7; lacking DNA, the TRBD1 call made by TCRdb goes unchecked. The V gene's germline CDR1 is MNHNS and CDR2 SASEGT. The CDR3 totals 13 residues. The CDR3 spells CASSAGKYYEQYF.

This chain joins TRBV7-2 and TRBJ2-7; TCRdb calls TRBD1, which cannot be checked without DNA. The CDR3 length is 17 residues. The germline V gene encodes CDR1 SGHTA and CDR2 FQGNSA. CDR3 amino acids: CASSLIHDPRARYEQYF. The full variable domain, in which reference TRBV7-2 and TRBJ2-7 provide the parts outside the CDR3, is GAGVSQSPSNKVTEKGKDVELRCDPISGHTALYWYRQSLGQGLEFLIYFQGNSAPDKSGLPSDRFSAERTGGSVSTLTIQRTQQEDSAVYLCASSLIHDPRARYEQYFGPGTRLTVT.

The rearrangement uses TRBV5-1 and TRBJ1-1; TCRdb returns TRBD1, unconfirmable since there is no DNA. The CDR3 spans 14 residues. CDR1 is SGHRS and CDR2 is YFSETQ in the germline V gene. CDR3 loop: CASSGGGSNTEAFF.

The chain carries TRBV15 and TRBJ2-5; TCRdb indicates TRBD1, and absent DNA this call remains unverified. Germline CDR1 LNHNV, CDR2 YYDKDF (reference sequence). CDR3 length: 14 residues. The CDR3 is CATSREQGQETQYF.

V gene TRBV12-5 combines with J gene TRBJ1-5. In germline, CDR1 is LGHNT, CDR2 FRNRAP. The CDR3 has 14 residues. The chain's CDR3 is CASGQGGDNQPQHF.

V and J are TRBV10-3 and TRBJ1-2; TCRdb lists TRBD1, though no DNA is available to test this call. CDR1 and CDR2 from the germline V gene are ENHRY and SYGVKD. The CDR3 is 12 amino acids. CDR3 region: CATSGGRDGYTF.

CDR3 loop: CASSLTTDRVTEAFF. The J gene is TRBJ1-1, the V gene TRBV5-6; as DNA is missing, the TRBD1 call by TCRdb cannot be tested. Germline assignment: CDR1 SGHDT and CDR2 YYEEEE. This CDR3 has 15 amino acids.

The CDR3 protein is CASSLRVGGAPAKNIQYF. The V gene is TRBV28, the J gene TRBJ2-4; TCRdb reports TRBD2, a call that lacks DNA to check it against. The germline CDR1 and CDR2 sequences are MDHEN and SYDVKM. This CDR3 contains 18 residues.

The chain uses TRBV15 and TRBJ2-1; the D gene TCRdb calls, TRBD2, cannot be checked with no DNA. Germline V gives CDR1 LNHNV, CDR2 YYDKDF (reference sequence). The CDR3 sequence is 17 residues long. The CDR3: CATTSGLAGLSYNEQFF.

This rearrangement joins TRBV12-3 or TRBV12-4 to TRBJ1-1; TCRdb selects TRBD1, and the lack of DNA leaves this call unchecked. This CDR3 region has 13 residues. This chain's CDR3 is CASIRRGRGGAFF.

The J gene is TRBJ2-4, the V gene TRBV29-1. This CDR3 region has 15 residues. Germline CDR1 reads SQVTM; CDR2 reads ANQGSEA. CDR3 amino acids: CSVGRDPLAKNIQYF. The full variable domain, in which reference TRBV29-1 and TRBJ2-4 provide the parts outside the CDR3, is SAVISQKPSRDICQRGTSLTIQCQVDSQVTMMFWYRQQPGQSLTLIATANQGSEATYESGFVIDKFPISRPNLTFSTLTVSNMSPEDSSIYLCSVGRDPLAKNIQYFGAGTRLSVL.

This sequence joins TRBV4-3 and TRBJ2-4. Looked up from germline, CDR1 is LGHNA and CDR2 is YSLEER. CDR3 length: 13 residues. The CDR3 sequence is CASSHGRKNIQYF.

V and J are TRBV12-3 or TRBV12-4 and TRBJ1-5. The CDR3 contains 13 residues. The CDR3 reads CASSLEGIQPQHF.

The chain couples TRBV6-5 to TRBJ2-2. The CDR3 consists of 12 residues. Germline V gene sequence: CDR1 MNHEY, CDR2 SVGAGI. CDR3: CASRLGTGELFF.

The chain joins TRBV7-9 to TRBJ1-4. The CDR3 consists of 14 residues. The germline V gene encodes CDR1 SEHNR and CDR2 FQNEAQ (reference sequence). This CDR3 is CASSFGTENEKLFF. The complete variable domain, with remaining parts taken from reference TRBV7-9 and TRBJ1-4, reads DTGVSQNPRHKITKRGQNVTFRCDPISEHNRLYWYRQTLGQGPEFLTYFQNEAQLEKSRLLSDRFSAERPKGSFSTLEIQRTEQGDSAMYLCASSFGTENEKLFFGSGTQLSVL.

The chain uses TRBV6-5 and TRBJ2-3; TCRdb indicates TRBD2, and absent DNA this call remains unverified. The CDR3 totals 17 residues. Germline V gene sequence: CDR1 MNHEY, CDR2 SVGAGI. CDR3 sequence reads: CASSYSLAGALTDTQYF.

V usage is TRBV20-1 and J usage is TRBJ2-5; TCRdb calls TRBD2, which cannot be checked without DNA. This CDR3 has 14 residues. CDR1 and CDR2 (germline): DFQATT, SNEGSKA (reference sequence). CDR3 protein: CSARVAGLQETQYF.

The chain combines TRBV7-2 with TRBJ1-3; as DNA is missing, the TRBD1 call by TCRdb cannot be tested. This CDR3 is built from 15 residues. Germline V lookup: CDR1 SGHTA, CDR2 FQGNSA. The CDR3 region is CASSSDRQIGNTIYF.

The rearrangement links TRBV28 to TRBJ2-1; with no DNA, the TCRdb D assignment of TRBD1 cannot be verified. Germline V gene data show CDR1 as MDHEN and CDR2 as SYDVKM. The CDR3 is 15 amino acids. The CDR3 protein is CASTPHGPRASGQFF.

The chain employs TRBV5-1 and TRBJ2-1; the D call of TRBD1 rests on TCRdb alone, since no DNA is present to check it. The germline CDR1 and CDR2 sequences are SGHRS and YFSETQ. The CDR3 is 19 residues long. CDR3 residues: CASSYRIAGGLSSYNEQFF.

The V call is TRBV7-9, the J call TRBJ2-2. This CDR3 has 12 amino acids. CDR1 is SEHNR and CDR2 is FQNEAQ in the germline V gene (reference sequence). CDR3 amino acids: CASSINTGELFF.

V and J are TRBV7-6 and TRBJ2-7; lacking DNA, the TRBD2 call made by TCRdb goes unchecked. The CDR3 sequence is 16 residues long. Germline assignment: CDR1 SGHVS and CDR2 FNYEAQ. CDR3 residues: CASSPRRASGSYEQYF.

The chain recombines TRBV7-2 with TRBJ1-6; the D call of TRBD1 rests on TCRdb alone, since no DNA is present to check it. There are 16 residues in the CDR3. Looked up from germline, CDR1 is SGHTA and CDR2 is FQGNSA. The CDR3 is CASSRGGTGGQSPLHF.